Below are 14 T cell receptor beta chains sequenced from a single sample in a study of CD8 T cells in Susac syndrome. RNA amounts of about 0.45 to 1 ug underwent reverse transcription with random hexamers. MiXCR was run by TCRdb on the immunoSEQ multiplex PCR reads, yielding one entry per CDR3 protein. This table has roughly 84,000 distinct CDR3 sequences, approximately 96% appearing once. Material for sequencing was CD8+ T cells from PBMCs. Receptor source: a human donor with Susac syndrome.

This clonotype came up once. CDR3 amino acids: CASSFPGSEAFF. The CDR3 nucleotides read TGCGCCAGCAGCTTCCCGGGGTCAGAAGCTTTCTTT. This sequence joins TRBV5-1 and TRBJ1-1; unclear D gene. The CDR3 consists of 12 residues. Germline CDR1 and CDR2: SGHRS and YFSETQ. Trimming took off 2 bases at V and 8 bases at J, with 10 bases between the two ends.

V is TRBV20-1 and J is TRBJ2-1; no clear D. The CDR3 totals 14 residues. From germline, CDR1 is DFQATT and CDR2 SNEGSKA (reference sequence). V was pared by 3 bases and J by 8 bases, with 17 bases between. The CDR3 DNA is TGCAGTGCTAGTCCCTACCAAAGCTGGGATGAGCAGTTCTTC. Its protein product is CSASPYQSWDEQFF.

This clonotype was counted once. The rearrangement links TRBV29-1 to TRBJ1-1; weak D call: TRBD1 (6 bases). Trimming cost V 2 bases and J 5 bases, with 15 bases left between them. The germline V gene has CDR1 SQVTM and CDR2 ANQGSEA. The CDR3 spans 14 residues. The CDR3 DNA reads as TGCAGCGTTGAATTGGCAGGGGTTGGGACTGAAGCTTTCTTT. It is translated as CSVELAGVGTEAFF.

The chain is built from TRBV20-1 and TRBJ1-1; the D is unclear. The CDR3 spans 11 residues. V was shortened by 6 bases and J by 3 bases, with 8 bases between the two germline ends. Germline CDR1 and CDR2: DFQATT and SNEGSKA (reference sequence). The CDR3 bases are TGCAGTGCGTTAGATTACACTGAAGCTTTCTTT. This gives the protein CSALDYTEAFF.

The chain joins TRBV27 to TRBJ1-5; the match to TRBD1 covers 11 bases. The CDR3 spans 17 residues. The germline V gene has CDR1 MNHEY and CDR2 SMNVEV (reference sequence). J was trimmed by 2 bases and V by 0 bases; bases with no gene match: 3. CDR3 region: CASSLSGTGGGNQPQHF. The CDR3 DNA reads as TGTGCCAGCAGTTTATCAGGGACAGGGGGAGGCAATCAGCCCCAGCATTTT.

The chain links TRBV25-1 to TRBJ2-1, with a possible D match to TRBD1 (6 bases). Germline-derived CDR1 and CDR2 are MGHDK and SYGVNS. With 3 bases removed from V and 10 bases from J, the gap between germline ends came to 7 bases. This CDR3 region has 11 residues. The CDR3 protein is CASSDDREQFF. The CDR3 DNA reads TGTGCCAGCAGTGACGACAGGGAGCAGTTCTTC.

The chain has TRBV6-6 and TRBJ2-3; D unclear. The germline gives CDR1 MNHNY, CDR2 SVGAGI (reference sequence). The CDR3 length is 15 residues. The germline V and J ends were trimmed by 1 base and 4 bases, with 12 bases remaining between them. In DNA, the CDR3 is TGTGCCAGCAGTTACTGGGCTACCCCCGCAGATACGCAGTATTTT. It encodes CASSYWATPADTQYF.

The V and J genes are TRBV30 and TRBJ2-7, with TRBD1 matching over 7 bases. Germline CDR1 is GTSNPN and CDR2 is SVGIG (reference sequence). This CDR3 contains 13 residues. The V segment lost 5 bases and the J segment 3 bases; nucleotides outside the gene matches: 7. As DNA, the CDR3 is TGTGCCTGGGCCGGGGACAGTTTCTACGAGCAGTACTTC. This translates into CAWAGDSFYEQYF.

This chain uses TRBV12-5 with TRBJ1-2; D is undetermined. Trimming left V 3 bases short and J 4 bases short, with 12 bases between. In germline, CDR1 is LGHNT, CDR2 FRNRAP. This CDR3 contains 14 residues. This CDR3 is CASGFVGRIYGYTF. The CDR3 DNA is TGTGCTAGTGGTTTTGTTGGGCGAATCTATGGCTACACCTTC.

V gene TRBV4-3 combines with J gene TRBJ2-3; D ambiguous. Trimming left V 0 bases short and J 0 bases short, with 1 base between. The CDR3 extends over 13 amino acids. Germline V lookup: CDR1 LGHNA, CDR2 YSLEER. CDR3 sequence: CASSQDSTDTQYF. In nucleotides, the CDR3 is TGCGCCAGCAGCCAAGACAGCACAGATACGCAGTATTTT.

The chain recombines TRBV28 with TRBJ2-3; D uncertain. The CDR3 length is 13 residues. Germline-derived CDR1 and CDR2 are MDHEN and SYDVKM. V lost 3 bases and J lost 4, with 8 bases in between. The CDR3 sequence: CASSFENSDTQYF. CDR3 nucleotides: TGTGCCAGCAGTTTTGAGAATTCAGATACGCAGTATTTT.

Here the CDR3 reads CASSFLASSYNEQFF. For the CDR3, the DNA is TGTGCCAGCAGCTTCCTAGCCAGCTCCTACAATGAGCAGTTCTTC. The J gene is TRBJ2-1, the V gene TRBV11-1; maybe TRBD2 (5 bases). Germline lookup yields CDR1 SGHAT and CDR2 FQDESV (reference sequence). The CDR3 covers 15 residues. Trimming removed 3 bases at V and 0 bases at J, with 9 bases between.

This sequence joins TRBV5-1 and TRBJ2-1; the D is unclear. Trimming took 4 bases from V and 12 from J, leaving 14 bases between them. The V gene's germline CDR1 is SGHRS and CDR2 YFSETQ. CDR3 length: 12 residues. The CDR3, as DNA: TGCGCCAGCAGCCACGAAGAAGGGCGGCAGTTCTTC. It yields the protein CASSHEEGRQFF. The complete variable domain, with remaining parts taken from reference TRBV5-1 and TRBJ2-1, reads KAGVTQTPRYLIKTRGQQVTLSCSPISGHRSVSWYQQTPGQGLQFLFEYFSETQRNKGNFPGRFSGRQFSNSRSEMNVSTLELGDSALYLCASSHEEGRQFFGPGTRLTVL.

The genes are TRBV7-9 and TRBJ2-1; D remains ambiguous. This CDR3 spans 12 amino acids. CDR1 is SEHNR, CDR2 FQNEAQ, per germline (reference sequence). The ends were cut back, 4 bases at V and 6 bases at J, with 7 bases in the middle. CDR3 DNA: TGTGCCAGCAGCTCAGTCCTCAATGAGCAGTTCTTC. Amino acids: CASSSVLNEQFF.